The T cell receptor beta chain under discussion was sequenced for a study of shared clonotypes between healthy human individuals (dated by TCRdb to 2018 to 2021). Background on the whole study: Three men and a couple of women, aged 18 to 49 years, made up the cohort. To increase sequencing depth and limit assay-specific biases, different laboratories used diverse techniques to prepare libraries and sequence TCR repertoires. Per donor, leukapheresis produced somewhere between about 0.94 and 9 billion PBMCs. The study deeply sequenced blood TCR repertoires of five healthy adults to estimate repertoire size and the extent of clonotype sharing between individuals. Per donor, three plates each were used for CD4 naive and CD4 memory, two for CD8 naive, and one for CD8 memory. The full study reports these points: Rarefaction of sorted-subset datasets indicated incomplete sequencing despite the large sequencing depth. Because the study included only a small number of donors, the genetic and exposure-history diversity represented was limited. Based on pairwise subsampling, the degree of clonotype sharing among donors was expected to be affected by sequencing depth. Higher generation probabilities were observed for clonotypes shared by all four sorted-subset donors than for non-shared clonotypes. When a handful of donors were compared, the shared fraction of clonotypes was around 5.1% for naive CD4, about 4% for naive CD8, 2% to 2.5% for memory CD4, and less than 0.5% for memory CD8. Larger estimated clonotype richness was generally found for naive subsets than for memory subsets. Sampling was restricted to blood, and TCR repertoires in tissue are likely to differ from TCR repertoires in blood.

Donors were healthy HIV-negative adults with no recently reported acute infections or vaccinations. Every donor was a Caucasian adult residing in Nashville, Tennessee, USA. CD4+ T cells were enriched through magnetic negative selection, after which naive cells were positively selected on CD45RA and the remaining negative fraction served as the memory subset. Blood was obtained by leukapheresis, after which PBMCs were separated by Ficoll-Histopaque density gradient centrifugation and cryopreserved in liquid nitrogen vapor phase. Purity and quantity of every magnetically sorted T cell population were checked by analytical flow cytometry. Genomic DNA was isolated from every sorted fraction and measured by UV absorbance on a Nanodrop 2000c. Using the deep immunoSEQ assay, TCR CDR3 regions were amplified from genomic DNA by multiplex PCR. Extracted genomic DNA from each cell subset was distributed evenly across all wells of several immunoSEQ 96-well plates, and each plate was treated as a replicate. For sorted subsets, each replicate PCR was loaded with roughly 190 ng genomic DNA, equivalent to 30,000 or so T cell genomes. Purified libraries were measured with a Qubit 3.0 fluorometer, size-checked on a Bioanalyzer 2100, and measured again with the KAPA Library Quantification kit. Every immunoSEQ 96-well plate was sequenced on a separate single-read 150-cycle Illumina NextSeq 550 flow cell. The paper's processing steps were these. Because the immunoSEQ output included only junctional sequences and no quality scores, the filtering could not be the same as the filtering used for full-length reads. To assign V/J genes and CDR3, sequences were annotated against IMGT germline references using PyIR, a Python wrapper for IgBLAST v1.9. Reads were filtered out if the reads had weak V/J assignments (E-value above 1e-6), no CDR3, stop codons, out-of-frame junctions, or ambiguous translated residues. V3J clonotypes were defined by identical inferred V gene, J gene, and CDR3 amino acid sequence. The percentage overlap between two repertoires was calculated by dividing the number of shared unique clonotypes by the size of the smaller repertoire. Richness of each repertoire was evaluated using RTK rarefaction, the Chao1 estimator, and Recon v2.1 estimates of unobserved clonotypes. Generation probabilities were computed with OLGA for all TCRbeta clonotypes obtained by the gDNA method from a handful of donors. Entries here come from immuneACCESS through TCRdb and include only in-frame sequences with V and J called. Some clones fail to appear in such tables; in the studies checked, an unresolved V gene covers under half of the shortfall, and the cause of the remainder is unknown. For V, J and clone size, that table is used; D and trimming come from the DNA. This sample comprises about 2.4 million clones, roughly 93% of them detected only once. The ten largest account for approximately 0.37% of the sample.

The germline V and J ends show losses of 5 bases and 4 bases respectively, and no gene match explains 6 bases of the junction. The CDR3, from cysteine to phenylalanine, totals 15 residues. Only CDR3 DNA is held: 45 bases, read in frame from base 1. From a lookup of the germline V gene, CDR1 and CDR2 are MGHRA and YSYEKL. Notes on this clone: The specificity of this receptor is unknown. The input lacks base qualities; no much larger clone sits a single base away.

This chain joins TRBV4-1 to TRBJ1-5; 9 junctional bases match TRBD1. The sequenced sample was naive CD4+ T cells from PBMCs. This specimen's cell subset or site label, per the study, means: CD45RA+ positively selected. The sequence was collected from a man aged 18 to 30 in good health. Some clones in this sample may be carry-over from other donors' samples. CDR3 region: CASSKTGGLNQPQHF. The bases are TGCGCCAGCAGCAAAACAGGGGGCTTAAATCAGCCCCAGCATTTT.